This T cell receptor (beta chain) was recovered during a study of post-analysis software for immune sequencing data. Study in general: Recorded subtypes: relapsing-remitting, secondary progressive, progressive-relapsing; some patients unannotated. Study findings and constraints: Multiple sclerosis was associated with a significant reduction in normalized Chao1 diversity relative to controls. The five TRBV segments detected at higher frequency in patients than in controls included TRBV5-6, TRBV5-1 and TRBV20-1.

For this clonotype: As yet, its antigen is unknown.

From germline, CDR1 is ENHRY and CDR2 SYGVKD. This CDR3 comprises 14 residues. V dropped 6 bases and J dropped 0; count of bases not matched to a gene: 5. Built from TCR beta cDNA, the libraries had unique molecular identifiers in them. Some 500,000 cDNA molecules came from 1 to 10 million T cells. One entry per CDR3 protein, called by TCRdb with MiXCR from the PCR reads. The repertoire has approximately 730,000 distinct CDR3 sequences, roughly 30% of them found once; the top ten carry approximately 0.6%. The sample consisted of blood. This chain uses TRBV10-3 with TRBJ2-7; 7 nucleotides agree with TRBD1. The clonotype originates from a girl aged 5-17 years with multiple sclerosis. The CDR3 sequence: CAIRGPGGSYEQYF. For the CDR3, the DNA is TGTGCCATCAGGGGGCCAGGGGGCTCCTACGAGCAGTACTTC.